Listed below are T cell receptor beta chains from one sample, sequenced in a study of blood T cell repertoires in COVID-19. Data came from immunoSEQ multiplex PCR; TCRdb stores just in-frame clones and leaves some out. The sample records more than 250,000 clones, 86% being singletons. The sample consisted of peripheral blood. These receptors were collected from a woman aged 45 to 65 with acute or convalescent COVID-19. Both conserved end residues are part of each CDR3. D genes are given only for firm matches. Clone size is given for some rows only: seen once, a few or many times, or a class if the clone is expanded.

V gene	clone size	D gene	J gene	CDR3 protein	CDR3 DNA
TRBV4-1	NA	TRBD2	TRBJ2-1	CASTVGLRRETLNNEQFF	TGCGCCAGCACCGTGGGGTTAAGGCGGGAGACCCTGAACAATGAGCAGTTCTTC
TRBV7-9	NA	TRBD1	TRBJ1-1	CASSPRDRNTEAFF	TGTGCCAGCAGCCCCCGGGACAGGAACACTGAAGCTTTCTTT
TRBV27	NA	NA	TRBJ2-2	CASSLSPGWATGELFF	TGTGCCAGCAGTTTATCCCCCGGATGGGCAACCGGGGAGCTGTTTTTT
TRBV6-2/TRBV6-3	few	NA	TRBJ1-2	CASSLDSYGYTF	TGTGCCAGCAGTTTGGACAGCTATGGCTACACCTTC
TRBV5-1	NA	NA	TRBJ1-5	CATRGTSNQPQHF	TGCGCCACCCGGGGGACTTCTAATCAGCCCCAGCATTTT
TRBV7-9	NA	NA	TRBJ1-3	CASSLRRGGNTIYF	TGTGCCAGCAGCTTGAGACGGGGGGGAAACACCATATATTTT
TRBV5-1	NA	NA	TRBJ2-7	CASSLGQGPYEQYF	TGCGCCAGCAGCTTGGGTCAGGGCCCCTACGAGCAGTACTTC
TRBV19	NA	NA	TRBJ1-1	CASTDRVNTEAFF	TGTGCCAGCACGGACAGAGTGAACACTGAAGCTTTCTTT
TRBV2	NA	NA	TRBJ2-5	CASSPETRETQYF	TGTGCCAGCAGTCCCGAGACGAGGGAGACCCAGTACTTC
TRBV29-1	NA	NA	TRBJ1-2	CSVEPQGGYGYTF	TGCAGCGTTGAGCCACAGGGTGGCTATGGCTACACCTTC
TRBV24-1	NA	NA	TRBJ1-1	CATSDTYSGNTEAFF	TGTGCCACCAGTGATACTTACAGCGGGAACACTGAAGCTTTCTTT
TRBV4-1	NA	TRBD2	TRBJ2-1	CASSQERSGTFNEQFF	TGCGCCAGCAGCCAAGAGCGTAGCGGGACCTTCAATGAGCAGTTCTTC